This entry concerns a single T cell receptor beta chain. The length of the CDR3 is 15 residues. Germline assignment: CDR1 SGHRS and CDR2 YFSETQ. V was trimmed by 1 base and J by 7 bases, leaving 14 bases between them. TCRdb's table, derived via immunoSEQ multiplex PCR, lists solely in-frame clones and lacks some. Among fewer than 550,000 clones, about three quarters were seen once, and the ten largest hold approximately 12%. The data were taken from a study of shared clonotypes between healthy human individuals. The genes are TRBV5-1 and TRBJ1-4; TRBD1 is a possible D gene (6 bases). The clonotype was recovered from a woman between 35 and 50 years old in good health. Some clones in this sample may be carry-over from other donors' samples. Sequenced input: PBMCs. The CDR3 DNA is TGCGCCAGCAGCTTGATGCAGGGGCGAAGTGAAAAACTGTTTTTT. Protein: CASSLMQGRSEKLFF.